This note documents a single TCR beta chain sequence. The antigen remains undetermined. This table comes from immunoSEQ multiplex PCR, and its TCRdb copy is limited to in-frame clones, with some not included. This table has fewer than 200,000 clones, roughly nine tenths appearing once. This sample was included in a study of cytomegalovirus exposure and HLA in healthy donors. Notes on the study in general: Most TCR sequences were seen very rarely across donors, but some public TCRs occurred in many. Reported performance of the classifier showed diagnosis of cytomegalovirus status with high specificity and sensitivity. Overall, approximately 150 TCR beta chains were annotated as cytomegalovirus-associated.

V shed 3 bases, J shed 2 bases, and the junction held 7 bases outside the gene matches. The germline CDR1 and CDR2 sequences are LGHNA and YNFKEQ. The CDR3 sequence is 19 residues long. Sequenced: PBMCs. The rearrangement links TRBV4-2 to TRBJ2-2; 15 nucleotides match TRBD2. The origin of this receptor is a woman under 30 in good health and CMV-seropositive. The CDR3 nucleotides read TGTGCCAGCAGCCACGGGACTAGCGGGGGGTTACTTAACACCGGGGAGCTGTTTTTT. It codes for CASSHGTSGGLLNTGELFF.